These 16 T cell receptor beta chains share one sample of origin, sequenced in a study of cytomegalovirus exposure and HLA in healthy donors. Vbeta (60) and Jbeta (13) primers were used in the PCR. Sequencing used immunoSEQ multiplex PCR; TCRdb keeps in-frame clones, though not all of them. The sample carries around 150,000 clones, approximately 79% recorded once. The sample taken for sequencing was PBMCs. These receptors were taken from a man aged 35 to 55 in good health and CMV-seropositive.

J is TRBJ2-2 and V is TRBV11-3, with 10 bases that match TRBD1. The germline CDR1 and CDR2 sequences are SGHNT and YENEEA. This CDR3 region has 16 residues. V gave up 3 bases and J gave up 5 bases; unmatched junction bases: 6. CDR3 in DNA: TGTGCCAGCAGCTTCGGACAGGGGGAGTTTACCGGGGAGCTGTTTTTT. It translates to CASSFGQGEFTGELFF.

The CDR3 coding sequence is TGTGCCAGCAGTTACTCGGGGGCCCGATCTGGAAACACCATATATTTT. Its translation: CASSYSGARSGNTIYF. The chain carries TRBV6-5 and TRBJ1-3; the D gene is possibly TRBD1 (6 bases). V was pared by 0 bases and J by 1 base, with 10 bases between. Germline lookup yields CDR1 MNHEY and CDR2 SVGAGI. The CDR3 length is 16 residues.

DNA for the CDR3: TGCAGCGTTGAATGGGGGACAGGGGGCGACGAGCAGTACTTC. Translating gives CSVEWGTGGDEQYF. The V call is TRBV29-1, the J call TRBJ2-7, with 12 bases lining up with TRBD1. CDR1 is SQVTM and CDR2 is ANQGSEA in the germline V gene. The CDR3 contains 14 residues. Germline trimming cut 2 bases from V and 5 bases from J; bases unmatched to any gene: 4.

In its sample, this clone was seen once. The chain carries TRBV11-1 and TRBJ2-5; 9 bases are a match to TRBD2. The trim removed 5 bases at V and 4 bases at J, leaving 8 bases unmatched. CDR3 length equals 15 residues. Per germline, CDR1 SGHAT and CDR2 FQDESV (reference sequence). The CDR3 DNA is TGTGCCAGCAGCCCAGAACTAGCGGGTACAGAGACCCAGTACTTC. Its translation is CASSPELAGTETQYF. Full variable domain (missing parts from reference TRBV11-1 and TRBJ2-5): EAEVAQSPRYKITEKSQAVAFWCDPISGHATLYWYRQILGQGPELLVQFQDESVVDDSQLPKDRFSAERLKGVDSTLKIQPAELGDSAMYLCASSPELAGTETQYFGPGTRLLVL.

This chain uses TRBV18 with TRBJ2-1, with no clear D. V was clipped by 2 bases and J by 0 bases, with 11 bases between them. This CDR3 has 16 amino acids. The germline V gene has CDR1 KGHSH and CDR2 LQKENI. In nucleotides, the CDR3 is TGTGCCAGCTCACCAGGCCGGGTAAGCTCCTACAATGAGCAGTTCTTC. This sequence encodes CASSPGRVSSYNEQFF.

This chain joins TRBV11-2 and TRBJ2-5; 9 bases map to TRBD2. The tail of the sequence fits TRBJ2-7 better, so the J call may be wrong. This CDR3 contains 14 residues. The germline V gene has CDR1 SGHAT and CDR2 FQNNGV. CDR3 in DNA: TGTGCCAGCAGCTTCGGCGGGAGGGCCTCCGAGCAGTACTTC. It encodes CASSFGGRASEQYF.

The DNA for the CDR3 is TGTGCCAGTACCCTACAGGGGGGATCCACTGAAGCTTTCTTT. Translated: CASTLQGGSTEAFF. This chain joins TRBV19 and TRBJ1-1, with 8 bases matching TRBD1. With V trimmed by 7 bases and J by 4 bases, 8 bases remained unmatched. Germline CDR1 reads LNHDA; CDR2 reads SQIVND (reference sequence). This CDR3 comprises 14 residues.

This chain uses TRBV28 with TRBJ2-5; D gene uncertain. The ends were cut back, 5 bases at V and 5 bases at J, with 12 bases in the middle. CDR1 is MDHEN, CDR2 SYDVKM, per germline. The CDR3 covers 13 residues. The CDR3 reads CASSTYARETQYF. In DNA form, the CDR3 reads TGTGCCAGCAGTACATACGCGCGGGAGACCCAGTACTTC.

This chain joins TRBV27 and TRBJ1-5; TRBD1 aligns across 7 bases. The CDR3 spans 16 residues. The V and J ends lost 2 bases and 7 bases, in that order; junction bases with no gene match: 11. Germline V gives CDR1 MNHEY, CDR2 SMNVEV (reference sequence). The DNA of the CDR3 is TGTGCCAGCAGTTTACCCCGACGACAGGGCCGGCAGCCCCAGCATTTT. It encodes CASSLPRRQGRQPQHF.

V gene TRBV28 combines with J gene TRBJ2-1, with 8 nucleotides matching TRBD2. CDR1 is MDHEN and CDR2 is SYDVKM in the germline V gene. V dropped 7 bases and J dropped 7; count of bases not matched to a gene: 9. There are 14 residues in the CDR3. CDR3 bases: TGTGCCAGCATCACCGGGACTAGTGCAAATGAGCAGTTCTTC. This translates into CASITGTSANEQFF. Full variable domain (rest looked up from reference TRBV28 and TRBJ2-1): DVKVTQSSRYLVKRTGEKVFLECVQDMDHENMFWYRQDPGLGLRLIYFSYDVKMKEKGDIPEGYSVSREKKERFSLILESASTNQTSMYLCASITGTSANEQFFGPGTRLTVL.

The V gene is TRBV19, the J gene TRBJ1-5; D is unclear. This CDR3 comprises 13 residues. V gave up 8 bases and J gave up 9 bases, with 17 bases separating them. Germline CDR1 and CDR2: LNHDA and SQIVND (reference sequence). CDR3 sequence: CASGPEWERPQHF. CDR3 nucleotides: TGTGCCAGTGGCCCGGAATGGGAGAGGCCCCAGCATTTT.

The V call is TRBV5-1, the J call TRBJ2-5; D possibly corresponds to TRBD2 (5 bases). The germline V gene has CDR1 SGHRS and CDR2 YFSETQ. V lost 3 bases and J 4 bases, leaving 13 bases between the germline ends. CDR3 length: 14 amino acids. CDR3 region: CASSSRLSAETQYF. The CDR3 bases are TGCGCCAGCAGCTCCCGTCTTAGCGCAGAGACCCAGTACTTC.

V gene TRBV19 combines with J gene TRBJ1-2; D unclear. This CDR3 is 14 amino acids long. V dropped 6 bases and J dropped 3 bases, with 14 bases sitting between them. Germline values: CDR1 LNHDA, CDR2 SQIVND (reference sequence). DNA of the CDR3: TGTGCCAGTAGCACCCCTTCAGGTGACTATGGCTACACCTTC. Encoded protein: CASSTPSGDYGYTF.

This chain joins TRBV15 and TRBJ1-6; 7 bases line up with TRBD1. In germline, CDR1 is LNHNV, CDR2 YYDKDF (reference sequence). Trimming removed 0 bases from V and 10 bases from J; junction bases left unmatched: 9. The CDR3 sequence is 16 residues long. CDR3: CATSRDPDRARSPLHF. The CDR3 region has the DNA TGTGCCACCAGCAGAGATCCCGACAGGGCGAGATCACCCCTCCACTTT.

The rearrangement joins TRBV11-2 to TRBJ2-3; TRBD2 agrees at 14 bases. Unmatched junction bases numbered 10, after V lost 1 base and J lost 7 bases. The CDR3 extends over 18 amino acids. Germline CDR1 SGHAT, CDR2 FQNNGV. The CDR3 DNA reads as TGTGCCAGCAGCTTAGCCTCGGGACTAGCGGGAGAGGCGTATACGCAGTATTTT. Translating it yields CASSLASGLAGEAYTQYF.

The rearrangement joins TRBV7-9 to TRBJ2-5; 7 nucleotides line up with TRBD1. Germline CDR1 and CDR2: SEHNR and FQNEAQ (reference sequence). J was trimmed by 9 bases and V by 6 bases; bases with no gene match: 10. This CDR3 is built from 13 residues. CDR3 in amino acids: CASSFTGEGAQYF. The CDR3 DNA reads TGTGCCAGCAGTTTTACAGGGGAAGGGGCCCAGTACTTC.